This T cell receptor (beta chain) was recorded in a study of cytomegalovirus exposure and HLA in healthy donors. Broader study findings: A subsequent analysis found that TCR clusters from the first cohort also tended to co-occur in the 120 or so validation repertoires, with about 95% of cluster scores above 0.

Clones were read by immunoSEQ multiplex PCR, and TCRdb kept only the in-frame ones, dropping some. The sample lists around 60,000 clones, about 91% occurring once. Worth noting for this clone: Its antigen remains unknown.

CDR3 length: 16 residues. CDR1 MNHNY and CDR2 SVGAGI come from the germline V gene (reference sequence). V was shortened by 0 bases and J by 4 bases, with 13 bases between the two germline ends. The chain joins TRBV6-6 to TRBJ2-1, with a possible D match to TRBD1 (6 bases). Sequenced material: PBMCs. The sequence was obtained from a woman between 18 and 29 years old in good health and CMV-seronegative. The CDR3, as DNA: TGTGCCAGCAGTTACTCGTTACAGGGCCCATACAATGAGCAGTTCTTC. Its protein product is CASSYSLQGPYNEQFF.